The 28 T cell receptor beta chains below all came from one sample that was sequenced in a study of beta chain features in type 1 diabetes. Sequencing targeted expressed TCRB transcripts, as all isolated RNA had been reverse transcribed. Clones were read by immunoSEQ multiplex PCR, and TCRdb kept only the in-frame ones, dropping some. The table records roughly 170,000 clones, about 12% of them present only once. Sequenced sample: central memory CD4+ T cells from blood. These receptors were obtained from a woman between 18 and 29 years old in good health.

This clone was counted between two and nine times. The chain uses TRBV7-2 and TRBJ2-5, with D unresolved. The CDR3 totals 13 residues. Per germline, CDR1 SGHTA and CDR2 FQGNSA. Trimming removed 2 bases from V and 1 base from J, with 5 bases in between. In DNA form, the CDR3 reads TGTGCCAGCAGCTTAATTATCCAAGAGACCCAGTACTTC. Protein product: CASSLIIQETQYF.

The chain employs TRBV4-2 and TRBJ1-5; 7 nucleotides align to TRBD1. V lost 0 bases and J lost 7; bases outside the gene matches: 6. The CDR3 is made up of 15 amino acids. Germline values: CDR1 LGHNA, CDR2 YNFKEQ. CDR3 bases: TGTGCCAGCAGCCAAGACCGGACAGGAAGACAGCCCCAGCATTTT. This encodes CASSQDRTGRQPQHF.

This chain joins TRBV19 and TRBJ2-2; 7 positions match TRBD1. The CDR3 has 15 residues. V gave up 3 bases and J gave up 4 bases; unmatched junction bases: 5. CDR1 and CDR2 (germline): LNHDA, SQIVND (reference sequence). The CDR3: CASSIDRAGTGELFF. For the CDR3, the DNA is TGTGCCAGTAGTATCGACAGGGCCGGCACCGGGGAGCTGTTTTTT.

The J gene is TRBJ1-2, the V gene TRBV28; no definite D call. V lost 2 bases and J lost 4, with 5 bases in between. There are 12 residues in the CDR3. Germline loops: CDR1 MDHEN, CDR2 SYDVKM. This CDR3 reads CASSLGLYGYTF. The DNA of the CDR3 is TGTGCCAGCAGTTTAGGACTCTATGGCTACACCTTC.

The chain joins TRBV4-2 to TRBJ2-5, with D unclear. The closer fit of TRBJ2-7 to the DNA end suggests the J call may be wrong. CDR3 size: 13 residues. CDR1 LGHNA and CDR2 YNFKEQ come from the germline V gene. CDR3 sequence reads: CASSQIGAYEQYF. CDR3 in DNA: TGTGCCAGCAGCCAAATCGGAGCCTACGAGCAGTACTTC.

The V call is TRBV30, the J call TRBJ2-2; 7 nucleotides agree with TRBD2. CDR1 and CDR2 (germline): GTSNPN, SVGIG (reference sequence). Germline trimming cut 5 bases from V and 4 bases from J; bases unmatched to any gene: 4. This CDR3 has 13 residues. CDR3: CAWERGGTGELFF. CDR3 DNA: TGTGCCTGGGAGCGCGGGGGCACCGGGGAGCTGTTTTTT.

The sample holds a few counts of this clone. The V gene is TRBV5-1, the J gene TRBJ1-5; the D gene is possibly TRBD1 (6 bases). The V gene lost 2 bases and the J gene lost 3 bases, with 9 bases spanning the gap. From germline, CDR1 is SGHRS and CDR2 YFSETQ. The CDR3 spans 14 residues. The CDR3 coding sequence is TGCGCCAGCAGCTTAGGGGGAGTCAATCAGCCCCAGCATTTT. This gives the protein CASSLGGVNQPQHF.

V usage is TRBV7-3 and J usage is TRBJ2-1; possible D gene TRBD1, 5 bases. Trimming left V 1 base short and J 6 bases short, with 10 bases between. Looked up from germline, CDR1 is SGHTA and CDR2 is FQGTGA. The CDR3 loop spans 14 amino acids. CDR3 coding DNA: TGTGCCAGCAGCTTAATGGGGCGAGGCAATGAGCAGTTCTTC. As protein: CASSLMGRGNEQFF.

The V call is TRBV18, the J call TRBJ2-1, with 8 nucleotides matching TRBD1. Germline V lookup: CDR1 KGHSH, CDR2 LQKENI. The ends lost 3 bases at V and 7 bases at J; junction bases unmatched: 2. There are 13 residues in the CDR3. The CDR3 region has the DNA TGTGCCAGCTCACCTCAGGGGGCGAATGAGCAGTTCTTC. It translates to CASSPQGANEQFF.

The chain joins TRBV5-1 to TRBJ2-3; D might be TRBD2 (5 bases). Germline V gives CDR1 SGHRS, CDR2 YFSETQ. This CDR3 is 15 amino acids long. V was cut by 7 bases and J by 1 base, with 16 bases left in between. CDR3 sequence reads: CASGLARPGTDTQYF. Written as DNA, the CDR3 is TGCGCCAGCGGGTTAGCGAGACCGGGCACAGATACGCAGTATTTT.

The gene calls are TRBV5-5 and TRBJ2-7; weak D call: TRBD1 (6 bases). This CDR3 has 15 residues. Germline V gives CDR1 SGHKS, CDR2 YYEKEE (reference sequence). The ends were cut back, 4 bases at V and 1 base at J, with 15 bases in the middle. CDR3 protein: CASSRTERVSYEQYF. The CDR3 region has the DNA TGTGCCAGCAGCCGGACAGAGAGGGTTTCCTACGAGCAGTACTTC. The variable domain in full, with the rest retrieved from reference TRBV5-5 and TRBJ2-7, is DAGVTQSPTHLIKTRGQQVTLRCSPISGHKSVSWYQQVLGQGPQFIFQYYEKEERGRGNFPDRFSARQFPNYSSELNVNALLLGDSALYLCASSRTERVSYEQYFGPGTRLTVT.

The table lists this clone with a few counts. The gene calls are TRBV7-9 and TRBJ2-1; 10 positions agree with TRBD1. Germline loops: CDR1 SEHNR, CDR2 FQNEAQ (reference sequence). J lost 2 bases, V lost 5 bases, and 3 bases had no gene match. This CDR3 contains 15 residues. CDR3 in DNA: TGTGCCAGCAGCCCGGGACAGGGGACCTACAATGAGCAGTTCTTC. Residues: CASSPGQGTYNEQFF.

This chain uses TRBV7-3 with TRBJ2-7; 9 bases line up with TRBD1. The CDR3 sequence is 15 residues long. Trimming removed 1 base from V and 5 bases from J; junction bases left unmatched: 6. The V gene's germline CDR1 is SGHTA and CDR2 FQGTGA. The CDR3 bases are TGTGCCAGCAGCTTAAGGAGGGACAGGGTCCACGAGCAGTACTTC. It encodes CASSLRRDRVHEQYF.

The rearrangement joins TRBV19 to TRBJ1-5; D is undetermined. The germline V and J ends were trimmed by 4 bases and 4 bases, with 8 bases remaining between them. Germline V gene lookup returns CDR1 LNHDA and CDR2 SQIVND (reference sequence). The CDR3 has 13 amino acids. CDR3 amino acids: CASSNMFNQPQHF. CDR3 DNA sequence: TGTGCCAGTAGTAACATGTTTAATCAGCCCCAGCATTTT.

This clone was counted between two and nine times. The gene calls are TRBV6-4 and TRBJ1-1; no clear D. The V gene lost 5 bases and the J gene lost 0 bases, with 7 bases spanning the gap. This CDR3 is built from 13 residues. Per germline, CDR1 MRHNA and CDR2 SNTAGT. This chain's CDR3 is CASSYRVNTEAFF. The CDR3 DNA reads as TGTGCCAGCAGTTATAGAGTGAACACTGAAGCTTTCTTT.

This clone was found a few times. The chain uses TRBV30 and TRBJ1-4, with 7 bases aligning to TRBD1. The length of the CDR3 is 13 residues. With V trimmed by 4 bases and J by 8 bases, 7 bases remained unmatched. CDR1 is GTSNPN, CDR2 SVGIG, per germline (reference sequence). CDR3 protein: CAWKGAAGEKLFF. In DNA, the CDR3 is TGTGCCTGGAAGGGGGCGGCAGGGGAAAAACTGTTTTTT.

The chain couples TRBV29-1 to TRBJ2-7; TRBD1 aligns across 11 bases. The CDR3 extends over 14 amino acids. V shed 6 bases and J 6 bases; nucleotides not matched to a gene: 10. Germline CDR1 is SQVTM and CDR2 is ANQGSEA. The CDR3 nucleotides are TGCAGCGTCGCGGACAGGGGGCTATGGGGCGAGCAGTACTTC. The encoded protein is CSVADRGLWGEQYF.

The chain is built from TRBV11-2 and TRBJ2-1, with a possible D match to TRBD2 (9 bases). The CDR3 runs 17 residues. CDR1 is SGHAT and CDR2 is FQNNGV in the germline V gene. V lost 4 bases and J 7 bases, leaving 23 bases between the germline ends. CDR3 sequence reads: CASSSQGASGTLNEQFF. CDR3 nucleotides: TGTGCCAGCAGCTCTCAGGGGGCTAGCGGGACTTTGAATGAGCAGTTCTTC.

The chain links TRBV28 to TRBJ1-1; tentatively, D is TRBD1 (5 bases). The germline V gene has CDR1 MDHEN and CDR2 SYDVKM. Trimming removed 4 bases at V and 6 bases at J, with 12 bases between. The CDR3 is 13 residues long. CDR3 nucleotide sequence: TGTGCCAGCAGTTCCCCGCCGGGGGCTGAAGCTTTCTTT. Translating gives CASSSPPGAEAFF.

The J gene is TRBJ2-1, the V gene TRBV9; D gene uncertain. Trimming stripped 2 bases from V and 0 bases from J, with 12 bases between. The CDR3 runs to 16 residues. Germline CDR1 and CDR2: SGDLS and YYNGEE. CDR3 in DNA: TGTGCCAGCAGCGTCGAACTCATAAGCTCCTACAATGAGCAGTTCTTC. Translated: CASSVELISSYNEQFF.

The rearrangement uses TRBV7-9 and TRBJ2-1; TRBD2 matches at 13 bases. The CDR3 loop spans 14 amino acids. The junction had 2 bases not matched to a gene; V was cut back by 4 bases and J by 8 bases. Germline V lookup: CDR1 SEHNR, CDR2 FQNEAQ (reference sequence). CDR3 sequence (DNA): TGTGCCAGCAGCTGGACTAGCGGGAGAGATGAGCAGTTCTTC. Translation gives CASSWTSGRDEQFF.

In this sample, this clone turned up a few times. The gene calls are TRBV10-3 and TRBJ2-3, with D perhaps TRBD2 (5 bases). Trimming cost V 6 bases and J 6 bases, with 19 bases left between them. CDR3 length equals 15 residues. Germline V gene sequence: CDR1 ENHRY, CDR2 SYGVKD. The CDR3, as DNA: TGTGCCATCAGCAGAGAGGGCGGCCTTGTGGATACGCAGTATTTT. It codes for CAISREGGLVDTQYF.

This chain links TRBV28 with TRBJ2-1; 12 bases align to TRBD1. CDR1 and CDR2 (germline): MDHEN, SYDVKM. The CDR3 contains 16 residues. The V gene end was trimmed by 6 bases and the J gene end by 6 bases; junction bases not matched to a gene: 9. Written as DNA, the CDR3 is TGTGCCAGCAGCTGGGCGGGACAGGGGGCGAGCAATGAGCAGTTCTTC. This encodes CASSWAGQGASNEQFF.

This clone was counted between two and nine times. The V and J genes are TRBV28 and TRBJ2-1; D perhaps matches TRBD2 (5 bases). Between the trimmed V and J ends, which lost 8 bases and 3 bases, there was a span of 5 bases. The CDR3 consists of 11 residues. Germline CDR1 and CDR2: MDHEN and SYDVKM. CDR3 sequence: CASGSYNEQFF. In DNA, the CDR3 is TGTGCCAGCGGGAGCTACAATGAGCAGTTCTTC.

The rearrangement joins TRBV19 to TRBJ1-5, with D uncertain. CDR1 LNHDA and CDR2 SQIVND come from the germline V gene (reference sequence). Trimming pared 7 bases from V and 0 bases from J, leaving 13 bases between. This CDR3 is built from 15 residues. CDR3 protein: CASIGGGYSNQPQHF. CDR3 DNA sequence: TGTGCCAGTATTGGCGGTGGTTATAGCAATCAGCCCCAGCATTTT.

This clone appeared a few times. The J gene is TRBJ2-5, the V gene TRBV25-1, with D possibly matching TRBD2 (5 bases). The CDR3 extends over 12 amino acids. Trimming removed 8 bases at V and 0 bases at J, with 7 bases between. Germline values: CDR1 MGHDK, CDR2 SYGVNS. CDR3 residues: CASRRDQETQYF. In nucleotides, the CDR3 is TGTGCCAGCCGGCGGGACCAAGAGACCCAGTACTTC.

V is TRBV29-1 and J is TRBJ1-1; D gene ambiguous. Germline CDR1 SQVTM, CDR2 ANQGSEA. This CDR3 has 11 amino acids. V shed 6 bases and J shed 4 bases, with 9 bases lying between them. In DNA form, the CDR3 reads TGCAGCGTCACGGGGAGCACTGAAGCTTTCTTT. This sequence encodes CSVTGSTEAFF.

In its sample, this clone was seen a few times. The CDR3: CASSPETGMRTEAFF. In DNA, the CDR3 is TGTGCCAGCTCACCAGAGACAGGGATGAGAACTGAAGCTTTCTTT. This rearrangement joins TRBV18 to TRBJ1-1, with 7 bases fitting TRBD1. The V and J ends lost 2 bases and 5 bases, in that order; junction bases with no gene match: 8. The CDR3 spans 15 residues. The V gene's germline CDR1 is KGHSH and CDR2 LQKENI.